The entry below describes one T cell receptor (beta chain). Its antigen has not been determined. No base quality information exists; no much larger clone differs at one position. CND-RA patients tested negative on the clinical CCP2 antibody test, and even with active therapy their joint destruction kept progressing. Every CND-RA patient showed typical joint destruction in the wrists and ankles and had failed conventional anti-rheumatic therapy. CND-RA patients were sampled not at diagnosis but after long disease histories, which in several cases spanned decades. Roughly 45 millilitres of EDTA-anticoagulated peripheral blood were drawn from each patient. Peripheral blood mononuclear cells were isolated by Ficoll-Paque PLUS density gradient separation. AutoMACS magnetic bead positive selection was used to isolate CD8+ cells from fresh or cryopreserved PBMCs, and flow cytometry was used to check purity. Genomic DNA was extracted using Nucleospin Tissue or Tissue XS kits and then quantified on a Qubit 2.0 fluorometer.

The CDR3, cysteine through phenylalanine, is 15 amino acids long. CDR3 DNA is the only sequence kept; it has 45 bases, read in frame from the first base. CDR1 SGHTA and CDR2 FQGTGA are derived from the germline V gene. V is cut back by 1 base and J by 5 bases, with 6 bases in the junction unmatched. TCRbeta sequencing used genomic DNA from CD8+ cells, following the manufacturer's instructions. TCRbeta sequencing used the immunoSEQ assay and was run at a genomics technology centre in Finland. The authors processed their data as follows. Clonotype tables produced by the immunoSEQ preprocessing pipeline were converted into VDJtools format, and non-productive clonotypes were filtered out. Samples with fewer than 10,000 reads were excluded, the remaining samples were subsampled to 10,000 reads, and most of the eight CND-RA samples met this threshold. Shannon-Wiener, Simpson and clonality indices were calculated with the VDJtools CalcDiversityStats function on data subsampled to 10,000 reads. To infer antigen specificity, non-singleton TCRbeta clonotypes were hard-matched against VDJdb, meaning no mismatches were allowed. CDR3 sequences that differed by one amino acid (Hamming distance 1) were grouped together into clusters with potentially shared antigen targets. After each group was resampled to six samples, one-sided Fisher's exact tests checked public clonotypes for group enrichment, with the whole procedure repeated ten times. TCRdb re-hosts the immuneACCESS table, in-frame sequences only. Its copies lack some clones; in the studies checked, an unresolved V gene accounts for under half of them, and the cause for the rest is not known. For V, J and clone size, that table is used; D and trimming come from the DNA. This sample comprises about 13,000 clones, about four fifths of them detected only once. The top ten hold approximately 26% of the sample.

These data are taken from a study of CD8 T cells in seronegative destructive rheumatoid arthritis (dated by TCRdb to 2020 to 2022). In the study overall: Seven of the eight CND-RA patients were receiving biological drugs at sampling. Rather than undergoing new sequencing, the seropositive RA, seronegative RA and healthy control comparison cohorts were drawn from an earlier published TCRbeta dataset. Peripheral CD8+ TCRbeta repertoires were compared between CCP-negative destructive rheumatoid arthritis (CND-RA) patients and newly diagnosed seropositive RA, seronegative RA and healthy controls. Summary of the overall study and its limitations: More CMV-reactive and fewer influenza A-reactive CD8+ TCRbeta sequences were observed in CND-RA repertoires than in controls and other RA subtypes. CND-RA patients appeared to carry a distinct set of enriched public clonotypes, which the authors read as support for a separate disease subset. Across the approximately 100,000 clonotypes tested, no public clonotype enrichment was retained after Benjamini-Hochberg correction. Because diagnostic samples were lacking, the TCR repertoire differences may partly reflect years of poor disease control rather than having been present at onset. Once age was adjusted for, the CD8+ TCRbeta repertoires of CND-RA patients appeared less diverse and more clonal than the repertoires of other RA subtypes. The small size of the CND-RA cohort was noted as a limitation of the study.

This clonotype was obtained from a woman aged 30-49 years with seronegative destructive rheumatoid arthritis. The chain is assembled from TRBV7-3 and TRBJ2-3; 7 central bases correspond to TRBD1. Material: CD8+ T cells from blood. The CDR3 corresponds to CASSLIGGAGDTQYF. The sequenced DNA is TGTGCCAGCAGCTTAATAGGGGGCGCGGGAGATACGCAGTATTTT.